Only a few counts were recorded for the clone carrying this T cell receptor beta chain. Its cognate antigen is unknown. This record belongs to a study of beta chain features in type 1 diabetes. Whole-study results and caveats: Type 1 diabetes patients had TCRB CDR3s that were shorter (moderately but significantly so) in all four CD4+ subsets.

The investigators reverse transcribed all of the isolated RNA, so they sequenced expressed TCRB transcripts. The protocol was immunoSEQ multiplex PCR, while the TCRdb copy is restricted to in-frame clones and leaves out a portion. The sample contains 600,000 or so clones, around 12% of which appear only once. The CDR3 covers 14 residues. Trimming removed 5 bases at V and 1 base at J, with 11 bases between. Looked up from germline, CDR1 is SGHTA and CDR2 is FQGTGA. The TCR comes from a young man with type 1 diabetes. The V call is TRBV7-3, the J call TRBJ1-1; a weak D match, TRBD1 (5 bases). The sample was naive CD4+ T cells from blood. The CDR3 loop is CASSLTVENTEAFF. CDR3 nucleotides: TGTGCCAGCAGCCTGACAGTTGAGAACACTGAAGCTTTCTTT.